This T cell receptor beta chain was documented in a study of cytomegalovirus exposure and HLA in healthy donors. PCR involved 60 Vbeta and 13 Jbeta primers. Clones were sequenced by immunoSEQ multiplex PCR, and TCRdb holds only the in-frame ones, with some missing. The table shows 200,000 to 250,000 clones, with about 80% occurring only once. The J segment lost 2 bases and the V segment lost 6 bases, leaving 7 bases of the junction unmatched. The CDR3 has 16 amino acids. CDR1 is LNHDA and CDR2 is SQIVND in the germline V gene (reference sequence). The V and J genes are TRBV19 and TRBJ2-2, with 9 bases identical to TRBD2. The sequence came from a woman aged 60-70 years in good health and CMV-seropositive. Sequencing was performed on PBMCs. CDR3 residues: CASSPLAGINTGELFF. CDR3 bases: TGTGCCAGTAGCCCTCTAGCGGGGATTAACACCGGGGAGCTGTTTTTT.